These 29 T cell receptor beta chains were all obtained from the same sample, sequenced in a study of vaccination effects on CD4 cells after COVID-19 (dated by TCRdb to 2022 to 2024). No antigen has been identified for these receptors. The ViraFEST assay stimulated PBMC with viral peptide pools and then used TCR sequencing to identify antigen-specific CD4+ T cell clonotypes by expansion. After around eleven days of culture, CD4+ T cells were isolated with the EasySep CD4+ T cell isolation kit. Healthy vaccine recipients had no prior SARS-CoV-2 infection, confirmed by negative nucleocapsid antibodies before and after vaccination. Library preparation was by the immunoSEQ multiplex PCR assay. The table was pulled from immuneACCESS by TCRdb, which kept in-frame rearrangements only. Such tables lose some clones; where checked, under half of the loss comes from unresolved V genes, and the rest has no known cause. The sample records about 55,000 clones, around 70% of which are singletons. Around 20% of the sample is taken by the ten largest.

The sequencing here drew on CD4+ T cells from PBMCs cultured with SARS-CoV-2 spike peptides, taken before COVID-19 vaccination. This specimen's cell subset or site label, interpreted: SARS-CoV-2 spike overlapping peptide pool stimulation. These receptors originate from a human donor who received a COVID-19 vaccine.

CDR3 sequence: CASSLAGGFQETQYF. CDR3 DNA sequence: TGCGCCAGCAGCTTGGCCGGGGGCTTCCAAGAGACCCAGTACTTC. The chain couples TRBV5-1 to TRBJ2-5; D may match TRBD1 or TRBD2 (6 bases each). V was pared by 0 bases and J by 1 base, with 10 bases between. This CDR3 comprises 15 residues. Germline CDR1 reads SGHRS; CDR2 reads YFSETQ.

The chain combines TRBV19 with TRBJ2-5; 9 bases align to TRBD1. V shed 4 bases, J shed 5 bases, and the junction held 11 bases outside the gene matches. This CDR3 has 16 amino acids. Germline assignment: CDR1 LNHDA and CDR2 SQIVND (reference sequence). This chain's CDR3 is CASSNRKDRGVETQYF. CDR3 nucleotide sequence: TGTGCCAGTAGTAACAGAAAGGACAGGGGTGTCGAGACCCAGTACTTC. The entire variable domain, with the rest obtained from reference TRBV19 and TRBJ2-5, is as follows: DGGITQSPKYLFRKEGQNVTLSCEQNLNHDAMYWYRQDPGQGLRLIYYSQIVNDFQKGDIAEGYSVSREKKESFPLTVTSAQKNPTAFYLCASSNRKDRGVETQYFGPGTRLLVL.

In its sample, this clone was seen once. A read error may produce the germline difference seen at one junction end. Other DNA variants within this sample encode the same CDR3. This chain uses TRBV6-5 with TRBJ1-1; the D gene is possibly TRBD1 (5 bases). The CDR3 contains 15 residues. Per germline, CDR1 MNHEY and CDR2 SVGAGI. CDR3 coding DNA: TGTGCCAGCAGTTACGGGGGATCGGTCAACACTGAAGCCTTCTTT. Its protein is CASSYGGSVNTEAFF.

This clone was counted a single time. The gene calls are TRBV5-4 and TRBJ2-5, with D maybe TRBD2 (5 bases). Germline loops: CDR1 SGHNT, CDR2 YYREEE (reference sequence). The CDR3 has 14 residues. Deletions cut 2 bases from V and 7 bases from J, with 15 bases between. CDR3 residues: CASSLGLTSGTQYF. The CDR3 DNA follows: TGTGCCAGCAGCTTAGGACTGACCTCGGGGACCCAGTACTTC.

The V call is TRBV6-4, the J call TRBJ2-1, with no clear D. The CDR3 is 16 residues long. Germline V lookup: CDR1 MRHNA, CDR2 SNTAGT. V was trimmed by 0 bases and J by 0 bases, leaving 9 bases between them. Written as DNA, the CDR3 is TGTGCCAGCAGTGACTCGGCCGGTAGCTCCTACAATGAGCAGTTCTTC. It specifies CASSDSAGSSYNEQFF.

On this clone itself: Germline is not matched at one junction end, which may reflect a read error. The V and J genes are TRBV5-6 and TRBJ1-2, with 9 bases fitting TRBD1. CDR3 length: 14 amino acids. Germline CDR1 and CDR2: SGHDT and YYEEEE. The CDR3, as DNA: TGTGCCAGCACCTTGGGACAGGGAATTGGTGGCTACACCTTC. This sequence encodes CASTLGQGIGGYTF.

V usage is TRBV5-4 and J usage is TRBJ1-1, with a possible D match to TRBD1 (5 bases). The V and J ends lost 2 bases and 2 bases respectively, with 7 bases between them. This CDR3 spans 13 amino acids. CDR1 and CDR2 from the germline V gene are SGHNT and YYREEE (reference sequence). The CDR3 protein is CASSLGDNTEAFF. The CDR3 DNA sequence: TGTGCCAGCAGCTTAGGGGACAACACTGAAGCTTTCTTT.

Of note for this clone: Other DNA sequences within the sample encode an identical CDR3. The V call is TRBV12-3 or TRBV12-4, the J call TRBJ1-5; the D gene is possibly TRBD1 (6 bases). Trimming took 3 bases from V and 6 from J, leaving 9 bases between them. The CDR3 is 13 amino acids. CDR3: CASSLGGRQPQHF. The DNA of the CDR3 is TGTGCCAGCAGTTTGGGGGGCCGTCAGCCCCAGCATTTT.

This clone was seen once. V usage is TRBV7-9 and J usage is TRBJ2-5, with TRBD1 as a possible D gene (5 bases). V shed 3 bases and J shed 4 bases, with 12 bases lying between them. CDR3 length equals 14 residues. Germline CDR1 SEHNR, CDR2 FQNEAQ (reference sequence). CDR3 nucleotide sequence: TGTGCCAGCAGCTTTGGGTGGGGCGGAGAGACCCAGTACTTC. As protein: CASSFGWGGETQYF.

The rearrangement joins TRBV7-2 to TRBJ2-5; 7 bases are shared with TRBD2. The CDR3 covers 16 residues. CDR1 and CDR2 from the germline V gene are SGHTA and FQGNSA. V shed 1 base, J shed 1 base, and the junction held 6 bases outside the gene matches. CDR3 bases: TGTGCCAGCAGCTTAGTCGGCGGGGGACTCCAAGAGACCCAGTACTTC. Protein product: CASSLVGGGLQETQYF.

The chain employs TRBV20-1 and TRBJ2-1; D gene ambiguous. Trimming pared 6 bases from V and 9 bases from J, leaving 12 bases between. The CDR3 covers 11 residues. CDR1 DFQATT and CDR2 SNEGSKA come from the germline V gene (reference sequence). CDR3 in DNA: TGCAGTGCCGCCCCGACCGGTGAGCAGTTCTTC. It yields the protein CSAAPTGEQFF.

As for this clone: Distinct nucleotide sequences in the sample also encode this CDR3. The chain employs TRBV2 and TRBJ1-1, with unresolved D. Germline CDR1 reads SNHLY; CDR2 reads FYNNEI. The CDR3 covers 13 residues. The ends were cut back, 1 base at V and 1 base at J, with 4 bases in the middle. The CDR3 loop reads CASSEVENTEAFF. DNA for the CDR3: TGTGCCAGCAGTGAAGTCGAGAACACTGAAGCTTTCTTT. Drawing the rest from reference TRBV2 and TRBJ1-1, the complete variable domain is EPEVTQTPSHQVTQMGQEVILRCVPISNHLYFYWYRQILGQKVEFLVSFYNNEISEKSEIFDDQFSVERPDGSNFTLKIRSTKLEDSAMYFCASSEVENTEAFFGQGTRLTVV.

In nucleotides, the CDR3 is TGTGCCAGCAGCCAAGAAAATAGCGGGAGGGGTGCGCAGTTCTTC. Amino acid sequence: CASSQENSGRGAQFF. The chain couples TRBV3-1 (or the pseudogene TRBV3-2) to TRBJ2-1, with 11 bases aligning to TRBD2. Germline V gene sequence: CDR1 LGHDT, CDR2 YNNKEL (reference sequence). The CDR3 has 15 residues. V gave up 0 bases and J gave up 12 bases; unmatched junction bases: 7.

This chain links TRBV28 with TRBJ2-1, with a weak D call TRBD2 (5 bases). The V end lost 6 bases, the J end lost 9 bases, and 21 bases lay between the germline ends. In germline, CDR1 is MDHEN, CDR2 SYDVKM. There are 15 residues in the CDR3. CDR3 bases: TGTGCCAGCAGCCCAGCCCGAGGGATTCATGGTGAGCAGTTCTTC. It encodes CASSPARGIHGEQFF.

This clone was counted a few times. The CDR3 protein is CASSLDRNTGELFF. CDR3 DNA: TGTGCCAGCAGCTTGGACAGAAACACCGGGGAGCTGTTTTTT. The chain recombines TRBV11-2 with TRBJ2-2, with a weak D call TRBD1 (6 bases). This CDR3 has 14 residues. The germline gives CDR1 SGHAT, CDR2 FQNNGV. Trimming removed 3 bases at V and 2 bases at J, with 7 bases between.

This CDR3 reads CASSLTAGAISTDTQYF. CDR3 nucleotide sequence: TGTGCCAGCAGCTTAACAGCGGGGGCCATTAGCACAGATACGCAGTATTTT. The rearrangement links TRBV11-2 to TRBJ2-3; 8 bases map to TRBD2. The CDR3 spans 17 residues. Germline V gene sequence: CDR1 SGHAT, CDR2 FQNNGV. J lost 0 bases, V lost 2 bases, and 7 bases had no gene match.

The CDR3 spells CASSDRAPGTGELFF. As DNA, the CDR3 is TGTGCCAGCAGTGACCGGGCCCCCGGCACCGGGGAGCTGTTTTTT. V and J are TRBV6-1 and TRBJ2-2; D gene ambiguous. The CDR3 extends over 15 amino acids. The V end lost 3 bases, the J end lost 4 bases, and 12 bases lay between the germline ends. The germline V gene has CDR1 MNHNS and CDR2 SASEGT.

V gene TRBV30 combines with J gene TRBJ1-6; TRBD1 agrees at 7 bases. The CDR3 length is 13 residues. V dropped 1 base and J dropped 10; count of bases not matched to a gene: 4. Germline CDR1 and CDR2: GTSNPN and SVGIG (reference sequence). The chain's CDR3 is CAWSGQGRSPLHF. CDR3 DNA: TGTGCCTGGAGTGGACAGGGAAGATCACCCCTCCACTTT.

The genes are TRBV6-6 and TRBJ1-2; perhaps TRBD1 as D (5 bases). The CDR3 is 13 amino acids. The germline V and J ends were trimmed by 7 bases and 6 bases, with 15 bases remaining between them. CDR1 MNHNY and CDR2 SVGAGI come from the germline V gene (reference sequence). CDR3 sequence: CASISGGVDGYTF. Written as DNA, the CDR3 is TGTGCCAGCATCTCGGGGGGGGTGGATGGCTACACCTTC.

CDR3 in amino acids: CASSFDRGRRTEAFF. The CDR3 bases are TGTGCCAGCAGCTTTGACAGGGGGCGTCGTACTGAAGCTTTCTTT. J is TRBJ1-1 and V is TRBV7-9; 10 nucleotides match TRBD1. Germline assignment: CDR1 SEHNR and CDR2 FQNEAQ (reference sequence). CDR3 length equals 15 residues. Germline trimming cut 3 bases from V and 5 bases from J; bases unmatched to any gene: 6.

The genes are TRBV5-6 and TRBJ1-1, with TRBD1 matching over 9 bases. Trimming cost V 3 bases and J 5 bases; bases outside gene matches: 5. The CDR3 contains 14 residues. Germline values: CDR1 SGHDT, CDR2 YYEEEE. Here the CDR3 reads CASSYRGRRTEAFF. For the CDR3, the DNA is TGTGCCAGCAGCTACAGGGGGCGGAGGACTGAAGCTTTCTTT.

The V gene is TRBV28, the J gene TRBJ1-5; TRBD1 agrees at 7 bases. CDR1 is MDHEN, CDR2 SYDVKM, per germline. J was trimmed by 0 bases and V by 6 bases; bases with no gene match: 8. The CDR3 has 16 residues. CDR3 loop: CASSHRGTYSNQPQHF. Here the CDR3 DNA reads TGTGCCAGCAGCCACAGGGGTACCTATAGCAATCAGCCCCAGCATTTT.

The chain has TRBV7-2 and TRBJ1-4, with TRBD1 identical over 9 bases. From germline, CDR1 is SGHTA and CDR2 FQGNSA. V shed 5 bases and J 5 bases; nucleotides not matched to a gene: 3. This CDR3 spans 14 amino acids. The CDR3 reads CASSPGTGNEKLFF. In DNA form, the CDR3 reads TGTGCCAGCAGCCCCGGGACAGGGAATGAAAAACTGTTTTTT. Based on the CDR3 plus reference TRBV7-2 and TRBJ1-4, the full variable domain is GAGVSQSPSNKVTEKGKDVELRCDPISGHTALYWYRQSLGQGLEFLIYFQGNSAPDKSGLPSDRFSAERTGGSVSTLTIQRTQQEDSAVYLCASSPGTGNEKLFFGSGTQLSVL.

This clone occurred a few times. The gene calls are TRBV29-1 and TRBJ1-5; 7 nucleotides align to TRBD1. The V gene's germline CDR1 is SQVTM and CDR2 ANQGSEA. There are 14 residues in the CDR3. V trimming: 6 bases; J trimming: 3 bases; junction bases outside the gene matches: 8. The CDR3 DNA follows: TGCAGCGTGGCCCCAGGGGGGGTCAATCAGCCCCAGCATTTT. Amino acid sequence: CSVAPGGVNQPQHF.

V is TRBV10-3 and J is TRBJ2-7; D is undetermined. Germline V CDR1 and CDR2: ENHRY, SYGVKD. The ends were cut back, 0 bases at V and 7 bases at J, with 10 bases in the middle. The CDR3 has 13 amino acids. CDR3 DNA: TGTGCCATCAGTGAGTCGAACGTGGAGGAGCAGTACTTC. Protein: CAISESNVEEQYF.

This chain uses TRBV6-6 with TRBJ1-4; D is possibly TRBD1 (5 bases). V dropped 6 bases and J dropped 5 bases, with 16 bases sitting between them. Per the germline V gene, CDR1 is MNHNY and CDR2 is SVGAGI (reference sequence). The CDR3 runs to 15 residues. This chain's CDR3 is CASSPDWGLNEKLFF. The CDR3 nucleotides read TGTGCCAGCAGCCCCGATTGGGGCCTCAATGAAAAACTGTTTTTT.

The chain couples TRBV2 to TRBJ2-2; 10 nucleotides align to TRBD2. The CDR3 length is 16 residues. Germline trimming cut 8 bases from V and 0 bases from J; bases unmatched to any gene: 6. Germline CDR1 SNHLY, CDR2 FYNNEI. The CDR3 region is CASGLAGASNTGELFF. The CDR3, as DNA: TGTGCCAGCGGGCTAGCGGGGGCCTCGAACACCGGGGAGCTGTTTTTT.

CDR3 sequence: CASSLRGGYGYTF. CDR3 nucleotide sequence: TGTGCCAGCAGTTTAAGGGGGGGATATGGCTACACCTTC. The rearrangement uses TRBV12-3 or TRBV12-4 and TRBJ1-2; weak D call: TRBD1 (6 bases). V was pared by 2 bases and J by 5 bases, with 9 bases between. The CDR3 is 13 residues long.

The CDR3 coding sequence is TGTGCCAGCAGTGATCTCGGGATTGATACGCAGTATTTT. This encodes CASSDLGIDTQYF. V and J are TRBV2 and TRBJ2-3, with D possibly being TRBD2 (5 bases). V was cut by 3 bases and J by 6 bases, with 10 bases left in between. Germline lookup yields CDR1 SNHLY and CDR2 FYNNEI. The CDR3 runs 13 residues. The full variable domain, rest sourced from reference TRBV2 and TRBJ2-3, is EPEVTQTPSHQVTQMGQEVILRCVPISNHLYFYWYRQILGQKVEFLVSFYNNEISEKSEIFDDQFSVERPDGSNFTLKIRSTKLEDSAMYFCASSDLGIDTQYFGPGTRLTVL.